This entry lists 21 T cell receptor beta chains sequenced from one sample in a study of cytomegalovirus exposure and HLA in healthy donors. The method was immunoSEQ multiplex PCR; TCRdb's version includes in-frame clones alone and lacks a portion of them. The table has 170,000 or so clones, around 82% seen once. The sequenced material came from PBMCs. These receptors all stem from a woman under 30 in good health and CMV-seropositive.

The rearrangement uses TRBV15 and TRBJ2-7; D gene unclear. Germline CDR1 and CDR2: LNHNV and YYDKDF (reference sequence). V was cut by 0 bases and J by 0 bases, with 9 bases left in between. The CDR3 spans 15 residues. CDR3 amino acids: CATSRDRRSSYEQYF. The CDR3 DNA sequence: TGTGCCACCAGCAGAGATCGCCGGAGCTCCTACGAGCAGTACTTC.

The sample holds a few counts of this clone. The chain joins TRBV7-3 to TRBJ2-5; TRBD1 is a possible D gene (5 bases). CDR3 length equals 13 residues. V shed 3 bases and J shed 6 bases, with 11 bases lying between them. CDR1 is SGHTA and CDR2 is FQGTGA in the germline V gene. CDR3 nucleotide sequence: TGTGCCAGCAGCTTTGGCCAGGGAAAGACCCAGTACTTC. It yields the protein CASSFGQGKTQYF.

CDR3 sequence reads: CAISETVRNEQYF. The CDR3 DNA reads as TGTGCCATCAGTGAGACAGTCAGGAACGAGCAGTACTTC. The chain uses TRBV10-3 and TRBJ2-7; D not certain. The CDR3 is 13 amino acids. The germline V gene has CDR1 ENHRY and CDR2 SYGVKD. The germline V and J ends were trimmed by 2 bases and 5 bases, with 10 bases remaining between them.

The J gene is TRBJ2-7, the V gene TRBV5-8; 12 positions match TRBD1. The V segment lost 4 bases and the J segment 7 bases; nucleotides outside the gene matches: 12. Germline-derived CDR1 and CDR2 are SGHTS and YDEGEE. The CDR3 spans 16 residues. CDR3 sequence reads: CASSNIRDRGLGEQYF. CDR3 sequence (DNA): TGTGCCAGCAGCAATATCCGGGACAGGGGGCTGGGGGAGCAGTACTTC.

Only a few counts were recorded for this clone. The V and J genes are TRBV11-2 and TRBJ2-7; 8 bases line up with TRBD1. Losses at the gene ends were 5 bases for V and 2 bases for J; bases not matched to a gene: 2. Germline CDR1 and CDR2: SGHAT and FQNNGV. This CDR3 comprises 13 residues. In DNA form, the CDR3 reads TGTGCCAGCAGCCTGACAGGGGCCTACGAGCAGTACTTC. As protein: CASSLTGAYEQYF. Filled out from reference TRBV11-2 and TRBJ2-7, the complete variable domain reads EAGVAQSPRYKIIEKRQSVAFWCNPISGHATLYWYQQILGQGPKLLIQFQNNGVVDDSQLPKDRFSAERLKGVDSTLKIQPAKLEDSAVYLCASSLTGAYEQYFGPGTRLTVT.

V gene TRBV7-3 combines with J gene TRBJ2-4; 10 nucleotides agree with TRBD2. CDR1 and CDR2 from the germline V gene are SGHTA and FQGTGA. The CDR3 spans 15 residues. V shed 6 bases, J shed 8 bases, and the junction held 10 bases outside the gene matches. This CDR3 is CASSSSSGGVDIQYF. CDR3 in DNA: TGTGCCAGCAGTTCCTCTAGCGGGGGTGTAGACATTCAGTACTTC.

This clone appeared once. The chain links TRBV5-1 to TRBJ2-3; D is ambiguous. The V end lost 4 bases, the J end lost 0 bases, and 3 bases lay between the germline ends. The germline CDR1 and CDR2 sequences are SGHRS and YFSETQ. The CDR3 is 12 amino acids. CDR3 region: CASSESTDTQYF. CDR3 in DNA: TGCGCCAGCAGCGAGAGCACAGATACGCAGTATTTT.

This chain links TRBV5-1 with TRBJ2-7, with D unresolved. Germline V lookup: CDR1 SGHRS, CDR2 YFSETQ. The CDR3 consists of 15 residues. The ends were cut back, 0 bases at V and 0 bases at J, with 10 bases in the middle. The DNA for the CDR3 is TGCGCCAGCAGCTTGGATCCCCTCGGCTCCTACGAGCAGTACTTC. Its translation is CASSLDPLGSYEQYF.

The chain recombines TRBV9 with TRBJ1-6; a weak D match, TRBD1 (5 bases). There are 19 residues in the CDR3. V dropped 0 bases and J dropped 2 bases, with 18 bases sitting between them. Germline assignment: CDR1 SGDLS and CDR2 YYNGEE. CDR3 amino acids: CASSVVVKNRRTYNSPLHF. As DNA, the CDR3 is TGTGCCAGCAGCGTAGTTGTCAAAAACAGGCGGACCTATAATTCACCCCTCCACTTT.

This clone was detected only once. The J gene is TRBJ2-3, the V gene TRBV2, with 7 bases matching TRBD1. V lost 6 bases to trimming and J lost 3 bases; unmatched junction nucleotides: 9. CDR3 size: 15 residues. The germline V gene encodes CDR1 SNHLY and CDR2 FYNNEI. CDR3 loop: CASRQQGLGTDTQYF. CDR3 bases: TGTGCCAGCAGACAACAGGGGTTGGGGACAGATACGCAGTATTTT.

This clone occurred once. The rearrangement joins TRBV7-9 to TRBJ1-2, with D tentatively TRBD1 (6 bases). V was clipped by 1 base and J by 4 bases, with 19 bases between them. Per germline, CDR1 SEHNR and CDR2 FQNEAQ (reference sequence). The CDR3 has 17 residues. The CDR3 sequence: CASSLVQGRVDGYGYTF. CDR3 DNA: TGTGCCAGCAGCTTAGTACAGGGTAGGGTAGACGGCTATGGCTACACCTTC. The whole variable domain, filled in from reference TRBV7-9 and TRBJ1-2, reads DTGVSQNPRHKITKRGQNVTFRCDPISEHNRLYWYRQTLGQGPEFLTYFQNEAQLEKSRLLSDRFSAERPKGSFSTLEIQRTEQGDSAMYLCASSLVQGRVDGYGYTFGSGTRLTVV.

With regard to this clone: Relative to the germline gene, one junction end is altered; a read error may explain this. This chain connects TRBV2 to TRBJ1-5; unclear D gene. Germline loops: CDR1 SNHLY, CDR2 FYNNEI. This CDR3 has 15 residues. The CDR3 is CASREGRGYNQPQHF. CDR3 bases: TGTGCCAGCAGGGAAGGGCGAGGGTATAATCAGCCCCAGCATTTT.

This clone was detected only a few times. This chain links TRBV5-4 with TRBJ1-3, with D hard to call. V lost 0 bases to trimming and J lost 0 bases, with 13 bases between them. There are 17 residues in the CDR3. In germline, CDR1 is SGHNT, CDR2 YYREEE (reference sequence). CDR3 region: CASSLAGGRSSGNTIYF. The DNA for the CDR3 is TGTGCCAGCAGCTTGGCGGGAGGAAGGAGCTCTGGAAACACCATATATTTT.

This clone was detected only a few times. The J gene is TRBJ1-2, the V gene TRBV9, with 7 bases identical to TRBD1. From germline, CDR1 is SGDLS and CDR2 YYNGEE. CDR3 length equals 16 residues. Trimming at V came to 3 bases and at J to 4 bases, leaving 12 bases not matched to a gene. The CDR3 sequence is CASSGTPTGAGYGYTF. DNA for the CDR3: TGTGCCAGCAGCGGTACCCCCACAGGGGCTGGCTATGGCTACACCTTC.

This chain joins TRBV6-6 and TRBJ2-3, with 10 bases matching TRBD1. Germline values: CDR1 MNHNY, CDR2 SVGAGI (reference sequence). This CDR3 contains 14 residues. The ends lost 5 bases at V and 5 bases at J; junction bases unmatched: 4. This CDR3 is CASSGTGEVDTQYF. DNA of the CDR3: TGTGCCAGCAGTGGGACAGGGGAGGTAGATACGCAGTATTTT.

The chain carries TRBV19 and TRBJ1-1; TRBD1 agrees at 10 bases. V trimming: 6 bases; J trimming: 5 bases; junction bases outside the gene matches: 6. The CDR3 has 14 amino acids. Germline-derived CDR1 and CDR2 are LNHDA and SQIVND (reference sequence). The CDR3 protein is CASSYGTGATEAFF. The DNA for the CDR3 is TGTGCCAGTAGCTACGGGACAGGGGCGACTGAAGCTTTCTTT.

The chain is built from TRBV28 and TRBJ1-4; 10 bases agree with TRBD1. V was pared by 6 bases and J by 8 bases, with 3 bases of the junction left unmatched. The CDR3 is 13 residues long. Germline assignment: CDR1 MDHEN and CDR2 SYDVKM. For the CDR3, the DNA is TGTGCCAGCAGAGGGACAGGGGTAGAAAAACTGTTTTTT. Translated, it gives CASRGTGVEKLFF.

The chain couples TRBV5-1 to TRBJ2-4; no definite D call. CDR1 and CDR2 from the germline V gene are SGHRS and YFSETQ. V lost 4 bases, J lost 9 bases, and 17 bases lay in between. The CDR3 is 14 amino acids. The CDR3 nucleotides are TGCGCCAGCAGCGTAAATGGTCCCTTCGGCATTCAGTACTTC. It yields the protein CASSVNGPFGIQYF.

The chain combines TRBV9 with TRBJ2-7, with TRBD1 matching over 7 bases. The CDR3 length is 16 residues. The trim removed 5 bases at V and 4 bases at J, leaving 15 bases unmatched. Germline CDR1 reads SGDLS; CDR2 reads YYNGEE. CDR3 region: CASSRVTGVPLYEQYF. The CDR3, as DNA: TGTGCCAGCAGTCGGGTTACAGGGGTCCCTCTATACGAGCAGTACTTC.

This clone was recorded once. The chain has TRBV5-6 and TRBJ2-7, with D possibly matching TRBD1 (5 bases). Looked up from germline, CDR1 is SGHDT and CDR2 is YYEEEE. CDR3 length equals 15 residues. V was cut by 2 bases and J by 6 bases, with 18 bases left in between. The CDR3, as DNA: TGTGCCAGCAGCTTTCGCTGGCAACAGGCTTCCGAGCAGTACTTC. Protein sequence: CASSFRWQQASEQYF.

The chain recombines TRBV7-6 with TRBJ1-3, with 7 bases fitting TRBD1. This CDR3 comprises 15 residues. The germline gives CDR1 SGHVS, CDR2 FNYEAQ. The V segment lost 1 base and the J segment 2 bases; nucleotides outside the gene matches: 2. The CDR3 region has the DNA TGTGCCAGCAGCTTAGTGACAGGGACTGGAAACACCATATATTTT. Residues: CASSLVTGTGNTIYF.